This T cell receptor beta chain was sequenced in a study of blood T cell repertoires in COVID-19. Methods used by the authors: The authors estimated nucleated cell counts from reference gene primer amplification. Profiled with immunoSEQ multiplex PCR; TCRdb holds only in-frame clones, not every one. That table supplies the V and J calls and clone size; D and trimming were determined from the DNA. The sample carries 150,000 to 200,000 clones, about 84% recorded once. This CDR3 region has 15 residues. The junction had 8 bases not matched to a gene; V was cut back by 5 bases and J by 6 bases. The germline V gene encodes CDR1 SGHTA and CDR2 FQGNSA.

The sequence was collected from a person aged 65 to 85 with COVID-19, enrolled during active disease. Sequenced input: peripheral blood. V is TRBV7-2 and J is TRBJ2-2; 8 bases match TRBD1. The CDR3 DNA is TGTGCCAGCAGCGAAAGGACAGGGATGGCCGGGGAGCTGTTTTTT. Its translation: CASSERTGMAGELFF.